This T cell receptor beta chain was captured by sequencing in a study of cytomegalovirus exposure and HLA in healthy donors. Study observations and caveats: A likely sequencing artifact accounted for one observed cluster of highly shared sequence variants.

The CDR3 has 11 residues. The trim removed 10 bases at V and 2 bases at J, leaving 2 bases unmatched. CDR1 is LNHDA and CDR2 is SQIVND in the germline V gene (reference sequence). This clone turned up a few times. Its cognate antigen is unknown. Vbeta (60) and Jbeta (13) primers were used in the PCR. Here immunoSEQ multiplex PCR was the method, and the copy in TCRdb shows in-frame clones only, minus some. The profile shows about 170,000 clones, about 82% of them singletons. The clonotype comes from a woman aged 18-29 years in good health and CMV-seronegative. The chain has TRBV19 and TRBJ2-7, with 7 bases matching TRBD1. Sequencing was done on a sample of PBMCs. CDR3 loop: CATDRAYEQYF. CDR3 in DNA: TGTGCCACAGACAGGGCCTACGAGCAGTACTTC. Variable domain in full (rest from reference TRBV19 and TRBJ2-7): DGGITQSPKYLFRKEGQNVTLSCEQNLNHDAMYWYRQDPGQGLRLIYYSQIVNDFQKGDIAEGYSVSREKKESFPLTVTSAQKNPTAFYLCATDRAYEQYFGPGTRLTVT.